These 28 T cell receptor beta chains originate from one sample sequenced in a study of OX40 agonist ivuxolimab in advanced cancers. Sequencing used immunoSEQ multiplex PCR; TCRdb keeps in-frame clones, though not all of them. Of 80,000 or so clones listed, approximately 94% are singletons. The material was CD4+ or CD8+ T cells sorted from blood, obtained in a trial of the OX40 agonist ivuxolimab. The receptors here all came from an adult with an advanced solid tumor such as melanoma, head and neck, liver or kidney cancer.

The chain carries TRBV29-1 and TRBJ2-2, with 8 positions matching TRBD2. CDR1 and CDR2 (germline): SQVTM, ANQGSEA. The trim removed 2 bases at V and 4 bases at J, leaving 6 bases unmatched. CDR3 size: 15 residues. The CDR3 loop is CSVELSSGRTGELFF. The CDR3 DNA follows: TGCAGCGTTGAACTGTCTAGCGGGCGCACCGGGGAGCTGTTTTTT.

This rearrangement joins TRBV4-3 to TRBJ2-7; 8 bases map to TRBD1. CDR1 is LGHNA and CDR2 is YSLEER in the germline V gene. The CDR3 is made up of 15 amino acids. The junction had 8 bases not matched to a gene; V was cut back by 4 bases and J by 3 bases. CDR3 sequence (DNA): TGCGCCAGCAGCCTCGGGACAGGCCTTCTCTACGAGCAGTACTTC. This translates into CASSLGTGLLYEQYF.

V gene TRBV5-6 combines with J gene TRBJ2-5; D is undetermined. The CDR3 covers 16 residues. Trimming removed 2 bases at V and 0 bases at J, with 14 bases between. Germline V gene sequence: CDR1 SGHDT, CDR2 YYEEEE. Here the CDR3 reads CASSFTRTEYQETQYF. Here the CDR3 DNA reads TGTGCCAGCAGCTTCACTCGGACCGAGTACCAAGAGACCCAGTACTTC.

The V gene is TRBV25-1, the J gene TRBJ1-5; D is unclear. The CDR3 length is 15 residues. The V gene lost 5 bases and the J gene lost 0 bases, with 11 bases spanning the gap. The V gene's germline CDR1 is MGHDK and CDR2 SYGVNS. CDR3 protein: CASSPSGVSNQPQHF. The CDR3 coding sequence is TGTGCCAGCAGTCCCTCAGGCGTTAGCAATCAGCCCCAGCATTTT.

The chain uses TRBV13 and TRBJ2-5; 8 bases are shared with TRBD2. This CDR3 is 15 amino acids long. Germline V gives CDR1 PRHDT, CDR2 FYEKMQ (reference sequence). After removal of 1 base from V and 2 bases from J, the junction contained 3 bases not matched to a gene. In DNA, the CDR3 is TGTGCCAGCAGCTTAGCGGGAGGGCTTCAAGAGACCCAGTACTTC. Encoded protein: CASSLAGGLQETQYF. Full variable domain (rest looked up from reference TRBV13 and TRBJ2-5): AAGVIQSPRHLIKEKRETATLKCYPIPRHDTVYWYQQGPGQDPQFLISFYEKMQSDKGSIPDRFSAQQFSDYHSELNMSSLELGDSALYFCASSLAGGLQETQYFGPGTRLLVL.

The rearrangement joins TRBV13 to TRBJ2-2, with unresolved D. The germline V and J ends were trimmed by 0 bases and 4 bases, with 3 bases remaining between them. The CDR3 has 13 residues. The V gene's germline CDR1 is PRHDT and CDR2 FYEKMQ (reference sequence). Here the CDR3 DNA reads TGTGCCAGCAGCTTAGGTGTCACCGGGGAGCTGTTTTTT. Translated, it gives CASSLGVTGELFF.

V usage is TRBV7-3 and J usage is TRBJ2-7; 8 bases are shared with TRBD2. V gave up 2 bases and J gave up 5 bases; unmatched junction bases: 8. This CDR3 comprises 15 residues. Germline V gene lookup returns CDR1 SGHTA and CDR2 FQGTGA. The CDR3 here is CASSLAGGSANEQYF. In nucleotides, the CDR3 is TGTGCCAGCAGCTTAGCGGGAGGATCCGCTAACGAGCAGTACTTC.

CDR3 sequence reads: CASSLGRSGYNEQFF. CDR3 in DNA: TGTGCCAGCAGCTTAGGGCGGTCCGGATACAATGAGCAGTTCTTC. The J gene is TRBJ2-1, the V gene TRBV7-3; no definite D call. Germline-derived CDR1 and CDR2 are SGHTA and FQGTGA. V was clipped by 2 bases and J by 4 bases, with 12 bases between them. The CDR3 contains 15 residues. The full variable domain, rest sourced from reference TRBV7-3 and TRBJ2-1, is GAGVSQTPSNKVTEKGKYVELRCDPISGHTALYWYRQSLGQGPEFLIYFQGTGAADDSGLPNDRFFAVRPEGSVSTLKIQRTERGDSAVYLCASSLGRSGYNEQFFGPGTRLTVL.

V gene TRBV5-5 combines with J gene TRBJ2-7; the D gene is possibly TRBD2 (5 bases). Germline values: CDR1 SGHKS, CDR2 YYEKEE (reference sequence). Trimming removed 0 bases from V and 5 bases from J, with 6 bases in between. This CDR3 has 12 residues. CDR3 coding DNA: TGTGCCAGCAGCTTGGGAGGGCACGAGCAGTACTTC. Translating it yields CASSLGGHEQYF. The full variable domain, with the rest looked up from reference TRBV5-5 and TRBJ2-7, is DAGVTQSPTHLIKTRGQQVTLRCSPISGHKSVSWYQQVLGQGPQFIFQYYEKEERGRGNFPDRFSARQFPNYSSELNVNALLLGDSALYLCASSLGGHEQYFGPGTRLTVT.

The rearrangement links TRBV9 to TRBJ2-4, with 8 bases identical to TRBD1. Trimming took 3 bases from V and 7 from J; bases not matched to a gene: 6. Looked up from germline, CDR1 is SGDLS and CDR2 is YYNGEE. CDR3 length: 14 residues. This chain's CDR3 is CASSASGGANIQYF. Here the CDR3 DNA reads TGTGCCAGCAGCGCCTCAGGGGGCGCGAACATTCAGTACTTC.

This clone was seen just once. This chain connects TRBV4-3 to TRBJ2-7, with D possibly being TRBD2 (5 bases). Germline V lookup: CDR1 LGHNA, CDR2 YSLEER. CDR3 length: 16 amino acids. Trimming took off 0 bases at V and 7 bases at J, with 19 bases between the two ends. The CDR3 nucleotides read TGCGCCAGCAGCCAAGATCAGTCGGGGTCGCTCTTAGAGCAGTACTTC. Protein product: CASSQDQSGSLLEQYF.

V and J are TRBV6-5 and TRBJ1-1; D is unclear. The CDR3 sequence is 12 residues long. V shed 7 bases and J shed 4 bases, with 10 bases lying between them. Germline V gene data show CDR1 as MNHEY and CDR2 as SVGAGI. This CDR3 reads CASIGGGTEAFF. Written as DNA, the CDR3 is TGTGCCAGCATCGGAGGCGGCACTGAAGCTTTCTTT.

The J gene is TRBJ2-3, the V gene TRBV10-3; 10 nucleotides align to TRBD2. After removal of 5 bases from V and 4 bases from J, the junction contained 9 bases not matched to a gene. The CDR3 has 16 residues. Germline assignment: CDR1 ENHRY and CDR2 SYGVKD. Written as DNA, the CDR3 is TGTGCCATCAGTTTAAGCGGGGGGGGTAATTCAGATACGCAGTATTTT. Amino acids: CAISLSGGGNSDTQYF.

This chain connects TRBV4-1 to TRBJ2-1; TRBD1 matches at 7 bases. Germline trimming cut 8 bases from V and 7 bases from J; bases unmatched to any gene: 14. The germline gives CDR1 MGHRA, CDR2 YSYEKL. This CDR3 spans 15 amino acids. CDR3 loop: CASSPISGTANEQFF. CDR3 DNA: TGCGCCAGCTCCCCAATTTCCGGGACAGCAAATGAGCAGTTCTTC.

J is TRBJ2-5 and V is TRBV29-1, with 10 positions matching TRBD2. The end of the DNA is better explained by TRBJ2-7, so the J call may be wrong. The V gene's germline CDR1 is SQVTM and CDR2 ANQGSEA. The CDR3 is made up of 13 amino acids. The CDR3, as DNA: TGCAGCGTTCGTACTAGCGGGACCTACGAGCAGTACTTC. It translates to CSVRTSGTYEQYF.

V is TRBV4-3 and J is TRBJ2-1, with a weak D call TRBD1 (5 bases). CDR1 and CDR2 (germline): LGHNA, YSLEER. The CDR3 runs 17 residues. V dropped 0 bases and J dropped 3 bases, with 15 bases sitting between them. The CDR3 region has the DNA TGCGCCAGCAGCCAAGATGGGGCCCCCCCGGACTACAATGAGCAGTTCTTC. It translates to CASSQDGAPPDYNEQFF.

The chain is built from TRBV21-1 and TRBJ2-3; the table's D call TRBD2 went unverified against the DNA. TRBV21-1 is assigned pseudogene status. The CDR3 spans 19 residues. The CDR3 DNA is TGTGCCAGCAGCAAAACATGGACTAGCGGGGACCCAAGCACAGATACGCAGTATTTT. Translation gives CASSKTWTSGDPSTDTQYF.

The DNA for the CDR3 is TGTGCCAGCAGACGGGACTCCACTAATGAAAAACTGTTTTTT. This codes for CASRRDSTNEKLFF. The chain links TRBV6-1 to TRBJ1-4; maybe TRBD1 (5 bases). Trimming removed 6 bases from V and 2 bases from J, with 10 bases in between. The germline V gene has CDR1 MNHNS and CDR2 SASEGT. This CDR3 is built from 14 residues.

This clone was observed a single time. This chain links TRBV4-3 with TRBJ2-3; 7 bases are shared with TRBD2. The V gene end was trimmed by 4 bases and the J gene end by 1 base; junction bases not matched to a gene: 2. Germline values: CDR1 LGHNA, CDR2 YSLEER. This CDR3 region has 14 residues. This chain's CDR3 is CASSRGGGTDTQYF. The CDR3 coding sequence is TGCGCCAGCAGCCGTGGGGGGGGCACAGATACGCAGTATTTT.

The chain carries TRBV27 and TRBJ1-2; 9 bases are shared with TRBD1. Trimming cost V 3 bases and J 5 bases; bases outside gene matches: 7. The CDR3 covers 15 residues. CDR1 MNHEY and CDR2 SMNVEV come from the germline V gene (reference sequence). The CDR3, as DNA: TGTGCCAGCAGTTTTGGGACAGGGTTTGGGTATGGCTACACCTTC. The encoded protein is CASSFGTGFGYGYTF.

The chain has TRBV7-9 and TRBJ2-3; 10 nucleotides agree with TRBD1. V lost 5 bases and J lost 4; bases outside the gene matches: 6. Germline V gives CDR1 SEHNR, CDR2 FQNEAQ (reference sequence). The CDR3 consists of 15 residues. CDR3 residues: CASSPGQGRADTQYF. The CDR3 nucleotides read TGTGCCAGCAGCCCGGGACAGGGGAGGGCAGATACGCAGTATTTT.

This clone was seen a few times. V gene TRBV4-2 combines with J gene TRBJ1-1, with D perhaps matching TRBD1 (5 bases). Per germline, CDR1 LGHNA and CDR2 YNFKEQ. Trimming took off 5 bases at V and 5 bases at J, with 6 bases between the two ends. There are 11 residues in the CDR3. The DNA for the CDR3 is TGTGCCAGCAGCTGGGGGACTGAAGCTTTCTTT. This translates into CASSWGTEAFF.

DNA for the CDR3: TGTGCCAGTAGTATAGTAGGGTTATCTGAAGCTTTCTTT. As protein: CASSIVGLSEAFF. The chain is built from TRBV19 and TRBJ1-1; D uncertain. V lost 1 base to trimming and J lost 6 bases, with 9 bases between them. This CDR3 has 13 amino acids. From germline, CDR1 is LNHDA and CDR2 SQIVND (reference sequence).

The V and J genes are TRBV5-4 and TRBJ2-7; a possible D gene is TRBD2 (6 bases). Looked up from germline, CDR1 is SGHNT and CDR2 is YYREEE (reference sequence). The germline V and J ends were trimmed by 4 bases and 5 bases, with 13 bases remaining between them. The CDR3 runs to 13 residues. The CDR3 nucleotides read TGTGCCAGCAGCACGGGAGTCGGGGACGAGCAGTACTTC. It encodes CASSTGVGDEQYF.

This clone was observed a few times. The chain couples TRBV27 to TRBJ1-5; D gene uncertain. The CDR3 has 12 amino acids. The germline CDR1 and CDR2 sequences are MNHEY and SMNVEV (reference sequence). V lost 3 bases to trimming and J lost 0 bases, with 0 bases between them. The DNA for the CDR3 is TGTGCCAGCAGTTTTAGCAATCAGCCCCAGCATTTT. Protein sequence: CASSFSNQPQHF.

This clone has just a few counts. The chain links TRBV7-9 to TRBJ2-7; 9 nucleotides agree with TRBD1. Germline CDR1 is SEHNR and CDR2 is FQNEAQ (reference sequence). Trimming took 3 bases from V and 5 from J; bases not matched to a gene: 2. This CDR3 spans 13 amino acids. The CDR3 coding sequence is TGTGCCAGCAGCTTCAGGGACAGGGACGAGCAGTACTTC. This gives the protein CASSFRDRDEQYF.

This chain uses TRBV10-3 with TRBJ2-2; D ambiguous. Germline V lookup: CDR1 ENHRY, CDR2 SYGVKD. V shed 3 bases and J shed 2 bases, with 16 bases lying between them. This CDR3 is 17 amino acids long. The CDR3 coding sequence is TGTGCCATCAGTGATTCCTGGCCAGGCGCCAACACCGGGGAGCTGTTTTTT. Its translation: CAISDSWPGANTGELFF.

The V call is TRBV19, the J call TRBJ1-4, with D uncertain. There are 14 residues in the CDR3. The ends were cut back, 9 bases at V and 5 bases at J, with 16 bases in the middle. Germline CDR1 is LNHDA and CDR2 is SQIVND (reference sequence). In DNA form, the CDR3 reads TGTGCCAGCCGGGCCCTGGACGAGAATGAAAAACTGTTTTTT. Protein product: CASRALDENEKLFF. Full variable domain (missing parts from reference TRBV19 and TRBJ1-4): DGGITQSPKYLFRKEGQNVTLSCEQNLNHDAMYWYRQDPGQGLRLIYYSQIVNDFQKGDIAEGYSVSREKKESFPLTVTSAQKNPTAFYLCASRALDENEKLFFGSGTQLSVL.